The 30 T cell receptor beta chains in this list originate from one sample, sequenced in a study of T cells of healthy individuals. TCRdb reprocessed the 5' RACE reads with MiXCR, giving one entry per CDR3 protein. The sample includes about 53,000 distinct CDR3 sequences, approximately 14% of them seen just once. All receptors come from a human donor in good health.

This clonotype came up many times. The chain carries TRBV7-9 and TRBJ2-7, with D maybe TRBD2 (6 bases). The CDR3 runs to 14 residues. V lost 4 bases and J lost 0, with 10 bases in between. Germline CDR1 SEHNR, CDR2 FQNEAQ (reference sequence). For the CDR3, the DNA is TGTGCCAGCAGCTCAATGGGACTCTCCTACGAGCAGTACTTC. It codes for CASSSMGLSYEQYF.

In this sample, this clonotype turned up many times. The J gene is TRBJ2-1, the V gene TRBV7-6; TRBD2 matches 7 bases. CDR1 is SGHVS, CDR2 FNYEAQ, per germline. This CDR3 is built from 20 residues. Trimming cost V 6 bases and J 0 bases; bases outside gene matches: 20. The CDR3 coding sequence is TGTGCCAGCAGTGCGAGCCTGGTCCTCCGGGGGGTTAGCTCCTACAATGAGCAGTTCTTC. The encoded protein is CASSASLVLRGVSSYNEQFF.

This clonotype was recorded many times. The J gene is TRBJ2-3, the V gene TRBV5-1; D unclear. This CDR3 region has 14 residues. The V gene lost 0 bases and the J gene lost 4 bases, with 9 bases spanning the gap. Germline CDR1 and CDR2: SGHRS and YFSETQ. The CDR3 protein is CASSLEKVADTQYF. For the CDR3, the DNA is TGCGCCAGCAGCTTGGAGAAGGTTGCAGATACGCAGTATTTT. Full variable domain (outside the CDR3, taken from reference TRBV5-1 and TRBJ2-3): KAGVTQTPRYLIKTRGQQVTLSCSPISGHRSVSWYQQTPGQGLQFLFEYFSETQRNKGNFPGRFSGRQFSNSRSEMNVSTLELGDSALYLCASSLEKVADTQYFGPGTRLTVL.

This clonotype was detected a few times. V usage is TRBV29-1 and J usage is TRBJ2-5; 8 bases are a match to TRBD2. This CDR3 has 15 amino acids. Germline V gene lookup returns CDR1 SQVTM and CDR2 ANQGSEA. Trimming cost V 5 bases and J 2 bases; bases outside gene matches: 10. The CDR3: CSVCPSGGPQETQYF. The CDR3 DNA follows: TGCAGCGTTTGCCCAAGCGGGGGCCCGCAAGAGACCCAGTACTTC.

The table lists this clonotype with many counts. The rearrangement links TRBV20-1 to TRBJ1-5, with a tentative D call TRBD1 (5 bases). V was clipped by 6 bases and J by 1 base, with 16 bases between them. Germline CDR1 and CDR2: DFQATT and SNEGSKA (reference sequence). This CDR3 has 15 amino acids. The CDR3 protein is CSAFGGVRSNQPQHF. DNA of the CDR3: TGCAGTGCCTTCGGGGGGGTACGGAGCAATCAGCCCCAGCATTTT.

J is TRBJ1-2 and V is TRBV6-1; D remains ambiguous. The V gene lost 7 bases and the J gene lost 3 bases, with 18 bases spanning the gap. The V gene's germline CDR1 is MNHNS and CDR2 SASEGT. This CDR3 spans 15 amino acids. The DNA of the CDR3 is TGTGCCAGCACCGGTCAAAGGATCGCCCACTATGGCTACACCTTC. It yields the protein CASTGQRIAHYGYTF.

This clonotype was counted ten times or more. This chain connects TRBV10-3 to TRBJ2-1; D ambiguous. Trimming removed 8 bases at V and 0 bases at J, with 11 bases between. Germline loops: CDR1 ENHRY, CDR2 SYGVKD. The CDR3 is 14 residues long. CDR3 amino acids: CAILNRSSYNEQFF. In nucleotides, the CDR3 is TGTGCCATCTTAAATAGGAGCTCCTACAATGAGCAGTTCTTC.

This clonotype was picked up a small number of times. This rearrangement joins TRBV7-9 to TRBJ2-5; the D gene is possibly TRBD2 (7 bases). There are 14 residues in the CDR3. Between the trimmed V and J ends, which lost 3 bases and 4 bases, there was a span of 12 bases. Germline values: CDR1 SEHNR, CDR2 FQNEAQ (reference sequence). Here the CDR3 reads CASSFPRGAETQYF. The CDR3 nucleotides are TGTGCCAGCAGCTTTCCTCGGGGGGCAGAGACCCAGTACTTC.

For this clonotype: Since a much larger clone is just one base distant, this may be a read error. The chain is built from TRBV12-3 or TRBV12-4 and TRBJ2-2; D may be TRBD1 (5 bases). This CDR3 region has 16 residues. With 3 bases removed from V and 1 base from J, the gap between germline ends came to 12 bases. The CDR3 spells CASSFQGSKNTGELFF. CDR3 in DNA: TGTGCCAGCAGTTTCCAGGGCTCGAAGAACACCGGGGAGCTGTTTTTT.

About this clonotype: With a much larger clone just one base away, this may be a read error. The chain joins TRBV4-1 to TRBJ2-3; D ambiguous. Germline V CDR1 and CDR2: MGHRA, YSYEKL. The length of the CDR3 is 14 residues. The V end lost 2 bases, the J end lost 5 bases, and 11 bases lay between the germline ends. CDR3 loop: CASSQRYEVDTQYF. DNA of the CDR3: TGCGCCAGCAGCCAACGCTATGAGGTAGATACGCAGTATTTT.

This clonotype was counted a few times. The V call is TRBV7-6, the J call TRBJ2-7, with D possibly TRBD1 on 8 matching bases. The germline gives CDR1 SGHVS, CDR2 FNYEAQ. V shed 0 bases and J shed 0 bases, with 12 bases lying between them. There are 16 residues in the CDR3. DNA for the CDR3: TGTGCCAGCAGCTTAGCGGGGGGGACAGGCTCCTACGAGCAGTACTTC. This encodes CASSLAGGTGSYEQYF.

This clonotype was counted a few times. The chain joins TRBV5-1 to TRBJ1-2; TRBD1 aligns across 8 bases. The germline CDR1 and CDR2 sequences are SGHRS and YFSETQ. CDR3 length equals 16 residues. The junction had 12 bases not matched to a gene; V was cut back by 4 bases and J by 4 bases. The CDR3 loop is CASSPANGQGGYGYTF. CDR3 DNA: TGCGCCAGCAGCCCGGCCAATGGACAGGGCGGCTATGGCTACACCTTC.

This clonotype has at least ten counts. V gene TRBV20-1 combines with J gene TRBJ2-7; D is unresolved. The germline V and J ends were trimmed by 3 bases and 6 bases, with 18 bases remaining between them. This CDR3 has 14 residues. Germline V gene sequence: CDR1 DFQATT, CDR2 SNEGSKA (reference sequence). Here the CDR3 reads CSASGVPRASEQYF. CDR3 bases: TGCAGTGCTAGTGGTGTCCCCCGGGCGAGCGAGCAGTACTTC.

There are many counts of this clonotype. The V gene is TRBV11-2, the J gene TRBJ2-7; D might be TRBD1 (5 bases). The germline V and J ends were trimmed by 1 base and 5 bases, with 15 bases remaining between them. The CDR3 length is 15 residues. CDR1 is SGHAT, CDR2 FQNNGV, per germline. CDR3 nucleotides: TGTGCCAGCAGCTTAGTACCCACAGGTAGCCACGAGCAGTACTTC. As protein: CASSLVPTGSHEQYF.

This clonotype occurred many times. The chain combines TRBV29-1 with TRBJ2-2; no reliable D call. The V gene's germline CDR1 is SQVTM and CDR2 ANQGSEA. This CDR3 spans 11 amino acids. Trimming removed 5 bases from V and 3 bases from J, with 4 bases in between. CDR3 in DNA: TGCAGCGTTCGGGACACCGGGGAGCTGTTTTTT. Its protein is CSVRDTGELFF.

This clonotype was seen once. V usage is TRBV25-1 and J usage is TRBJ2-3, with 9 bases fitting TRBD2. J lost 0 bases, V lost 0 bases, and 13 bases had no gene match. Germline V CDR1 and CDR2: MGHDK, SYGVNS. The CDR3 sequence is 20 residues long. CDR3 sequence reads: CASSEYRLAGFATSTDTQYF. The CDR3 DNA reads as TGTGCCAGCAGTGAATATAGGCTAGCGGGGTTCGCCACTAGCACAGATACGCAGTATTTT.

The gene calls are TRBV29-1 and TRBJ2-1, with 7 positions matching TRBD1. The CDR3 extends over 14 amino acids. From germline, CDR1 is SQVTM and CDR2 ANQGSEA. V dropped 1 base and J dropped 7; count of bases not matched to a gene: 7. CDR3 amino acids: CSVEGRGQWNEQFF. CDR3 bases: TGCAGCGTTGAAGGAAGGGGGCAATGGAATGAGCAGTTCTTC.

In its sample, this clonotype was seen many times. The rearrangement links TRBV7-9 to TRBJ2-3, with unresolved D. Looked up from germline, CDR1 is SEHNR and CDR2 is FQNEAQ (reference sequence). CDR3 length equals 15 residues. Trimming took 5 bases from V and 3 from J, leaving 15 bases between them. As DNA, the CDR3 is TGTGCCAGCAGCCCCCACCGATTTGGGACAGATACGCAGTATTTT. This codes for CASSPHRFGTDTQYF.

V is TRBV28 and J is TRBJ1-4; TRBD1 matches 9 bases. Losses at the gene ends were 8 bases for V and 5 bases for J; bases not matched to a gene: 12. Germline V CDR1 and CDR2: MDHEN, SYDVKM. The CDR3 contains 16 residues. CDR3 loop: CASGDQGQGRNEKLFF. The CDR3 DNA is TGTGCCAGCGGAGACCAGGGACAGGGAAGGAATGAAAAACTGTTTTTT.

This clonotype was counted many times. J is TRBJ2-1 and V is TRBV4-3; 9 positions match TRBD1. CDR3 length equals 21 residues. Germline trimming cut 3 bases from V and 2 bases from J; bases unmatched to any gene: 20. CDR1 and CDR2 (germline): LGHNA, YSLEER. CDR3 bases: TGCGCCAGCAGCCAGAGGGTAATAGGGACAGGGTTTGTCGTCACCTACAATGAGCAGTTCTTC. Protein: CASSQRVIGTGFVVTYNEQFF.

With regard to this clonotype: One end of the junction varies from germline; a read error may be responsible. The CDR3, as DNA: TGTGCCGGCAGCCTTTCCGGTTTCCGGGCCTCTTCCTACAATGAGCAGTTCTTC. This encodes CAGSLSGFRASSYNEQFF. This rearrangement joins TRBV11-1 to TRBJ2-1; no firm D call. The CDR3 runs 18 residues. Per germline, CDR1 SGHAT and CDR2 FQDESV (reference sequence).

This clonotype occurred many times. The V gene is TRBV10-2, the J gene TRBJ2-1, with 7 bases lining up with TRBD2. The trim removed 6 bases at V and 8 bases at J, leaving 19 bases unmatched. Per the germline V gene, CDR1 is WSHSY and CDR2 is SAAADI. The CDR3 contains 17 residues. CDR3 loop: CASRRSPAGESGHEQFF. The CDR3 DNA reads TGCGCCAGCAGGCGGAGCCCCGCGGGAGAGTCGGGCCATGAGCAGTTCTTC.

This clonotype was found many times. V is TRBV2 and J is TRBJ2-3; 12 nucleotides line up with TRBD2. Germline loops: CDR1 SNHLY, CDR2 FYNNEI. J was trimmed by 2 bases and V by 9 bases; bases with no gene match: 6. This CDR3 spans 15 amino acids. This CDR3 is CASRRTSGTTDTQYF. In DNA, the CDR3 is TGTGCCAGTCGTAGGACTAGCGGGACCACAGATACGCAGTATTTT.

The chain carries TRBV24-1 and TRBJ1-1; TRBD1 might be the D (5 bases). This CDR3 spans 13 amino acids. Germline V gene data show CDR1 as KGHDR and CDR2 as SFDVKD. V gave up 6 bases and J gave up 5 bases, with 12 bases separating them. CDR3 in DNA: TGTGCCACCAGTTCAAATGCAGGGACTGAAGCTTTCTTT. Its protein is CATSSNAGTEAFF.

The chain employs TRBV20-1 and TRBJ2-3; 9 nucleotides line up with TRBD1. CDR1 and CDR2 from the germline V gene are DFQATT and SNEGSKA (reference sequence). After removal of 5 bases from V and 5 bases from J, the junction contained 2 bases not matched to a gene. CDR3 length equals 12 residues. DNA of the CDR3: TGCAGTGCTGCGGACAGGGGAGATACGCAGTATTTT. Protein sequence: CSAADRGDTQYF.

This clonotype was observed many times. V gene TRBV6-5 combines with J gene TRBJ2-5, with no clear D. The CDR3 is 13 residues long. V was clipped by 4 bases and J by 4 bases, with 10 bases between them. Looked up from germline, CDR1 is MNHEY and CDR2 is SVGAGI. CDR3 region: CASSSRRRETQYF. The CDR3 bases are TGTGCCAGCAGTTCCCGACGGAGAGAGACCCAGTACTTC.

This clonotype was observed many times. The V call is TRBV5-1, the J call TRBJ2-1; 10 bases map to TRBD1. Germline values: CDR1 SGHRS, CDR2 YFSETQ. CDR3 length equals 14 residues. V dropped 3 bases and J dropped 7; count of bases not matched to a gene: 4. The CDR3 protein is CASSWTGQGNEQFF. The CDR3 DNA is TGCGCCAGCAGCTGGACGGGACAGGGGAATGAGCAGTTCTTC. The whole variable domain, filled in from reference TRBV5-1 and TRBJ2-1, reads KAGVTQTPRYLIKTRGQQVTLSCSPISGHRSVSWYQQTPGQGLQFLFEYFSETQRNKGNFPGRFSGRQFSNSRSEMNVSTLELGDSALYLCASSWTGQGNEQFFGPGTRLTVL.

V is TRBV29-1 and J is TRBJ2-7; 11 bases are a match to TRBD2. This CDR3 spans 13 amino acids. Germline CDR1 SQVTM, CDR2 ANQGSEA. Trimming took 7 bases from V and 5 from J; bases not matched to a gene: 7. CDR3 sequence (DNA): TGCAGCGCTCGACTAGCGGGAATGGACGAGCAGTACTTC. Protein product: CSARLAGMDEQYF.

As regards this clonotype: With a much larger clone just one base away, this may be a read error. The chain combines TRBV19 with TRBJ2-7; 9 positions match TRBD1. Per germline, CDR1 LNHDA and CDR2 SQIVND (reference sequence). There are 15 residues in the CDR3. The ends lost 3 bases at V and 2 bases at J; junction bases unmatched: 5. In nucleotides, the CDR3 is TGTGCCAGTAGTATTCTGGGACAGGGCGCCTACGAGCAGTACTTC. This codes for CASSILGQGAYEQYF.

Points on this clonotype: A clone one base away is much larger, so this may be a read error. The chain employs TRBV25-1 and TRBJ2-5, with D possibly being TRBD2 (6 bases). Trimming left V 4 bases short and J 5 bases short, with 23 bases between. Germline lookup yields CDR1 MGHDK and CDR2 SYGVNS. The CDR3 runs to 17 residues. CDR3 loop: CASSVRASVRLYETQYF. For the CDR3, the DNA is TGTGCCAGCAGTGTAAGGGCTAGCGTGAGGCTCTATGAGACCCAGTACTTC. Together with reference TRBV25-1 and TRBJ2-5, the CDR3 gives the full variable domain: EADIYQTPRYLVIGTGKKITLECSQTMGHDKMYWYQQDPGMELHLIHYSYGVNSTEKGDLSSESTVSRIRTEHFPLTLESARPSHTSQYLCASSVRASVRLYETQYFGPGTRLLVL.